These T cell receptor beta chains were read from a single sample in a study of beta chain features in type 1 diabetes. Assay used: immunoSEQ multiplex PCR; TCRdb lists only in-frame clones, some missing. This sample has some 110,000 clones, with 15% to 20% found just once. The sequenced sample was central memory CD4+ T cells from blood. These receptors were collected from a man aged 25-45 years with type 1 diabetes. The CDR3 runs from the conserved cysteine through the conserved F or W. D genes are given only for firm matches. Not all rows give a size; the values are once, few, many and, for expanded clones, a class.

j_call: TRBJ2-7; cdr3_length: 14; v_call: TRBV7-2; clone_size: few; d_call: .; cdr3_nt: TGTGCCAGCATAGACCTGGGGGCGTCTAAAGAGCAGTACTTC; cdr3_aa: CASIDLGASKEQYF
j_call: TRBJ1-4; cdr3_length: 15; v_call: TRBV6-1; clone_size: few; d_call: .; cdr3_nt: TGTGCCAGCAGTGAAAGAGGATCCCCAAATGAAAAACTGTTTTTT; cdr3_aa: CASSERGSPNEKLFF
j_call: TRBJ2-1; cdr3_length: 12; v_call: TRBV2; clone_size: .; d_call: .; cdr3_nt: TGTGCCAGCAGTGGGTGGCGCGGTGAGCAGTTCTTC; cdr3_aa: CASSGWRGEQFF
j_call: TRBJ2-5; cdr3_length: 16; v_call: TRBV4-3; clone_size: few; d_call: TRBD2; cdr3_nt: TGCGCCAGCAGCCAAGATCAAACGGGGGGGCGAGAGACCCAGTACTTC; cdr3_aa: CASSQDQTGGRETQYF
j_call: TRBJ2-3; cdr3_length: 16; v_call: TRBV7-2; clone_size: few; d_call: TRBD2; cdr3_nt: TGTGCCAGCAGCTGGGGCCCTAGCGGGGGGGCAGATACGCAGTATTTT; cdr3_aa: CASSWGPSGGADTQYF
j_call: TRBJ1-2; cdr3_length: 14; v_call: TRBV18; clone_size: .; d_call: .; cdr3_nt: TGTGCCAGCTCACCGATCGGAGAAAACTATGGCTACACCTTC; cdr3_aa: CASSPIGENYGYTF
j_call: TRBJ2-2; cdr3_length: 15; v_call: TRBV5-1; clone_size: .; d_call: .; cdr3_nt: TGCGCCAGCAGCCCCGTGGACAGTGGTACCGGGGAGCTGTTTTTT; cdr3_aa: CASSPVDSGTGELFF
j_call: TRBJ1-1; cdr3_length: 15; v_call: TRBV7-9; clone_size: few; d_call: .; cdr3_nt: TGTGCCAGCAGCCCGCAGACCGGGACCGACACTGAAGCTTTCTTT; cdr3_aa: CASSPQTGTDTEAFF
j_call: TRBJ2-3; cdr3_length: 14; v_call: TRBV7-2; clone_size: .; d_call: .; cdr3_nt: TGTGCCAGCAGCTTAGCGGTCTTCACAGATACGCAGTATTTT; cdr3_aa: CASSLAVFTDTQYF
j_call: TRBJ1-6; cdr3_length: 15; v_call: TRBV13; clone_size: .; d_call: .; cdr3_nt: TGTGCCAGCAGCTTAAGTCGCAGGAGCAGGTCACCCCTCCACTTT; cdr3_aa: CASSLSRRSRSPLHF
j_call: TRBJ2-1; cdr3_length: 17; v_call: TRBV5-4; clone_size: .; d_call: TRBD2; cdr3_nt: TGTGCCAGCAGCCCGGAGCGTGGGACTAGCGGCTACAATGAGCAGTTCTTC; cdr3_aa: CASSPERGTSGYNEQFF
j_call: TRBJ1-4; cdr3_length: 14; v_call: TRBV6-5; clone_size: few; d_call: .; cdr3_nt: TGTGCCAGCAGCCGACAAGCAACTAATGAAAAACTGTTTTTT; cdr3_aa: CASSRQATNEKLFF
j_call: TRBJ2-1; cdr3_length: 15; v_call: TRBV9; clone_size: many; d_call: TRBD1; cdr3_nt: TGTGCCAGCAGCGTACGACAGGGAGATAGGGATGAGCAGTTCTTC; cdr3_aa: CASSVRQGDRDEQFF
j_call: TRBJ2-7; cdr3_length: 15; v_call: TRBV7-2; clone_size: .; d_call: TRBD1; cdr3_nt: TGTGCCAGCAGACCTCCCTCCGGGACAGCCAACGAGCAGTACTTC; cdr3_aa: CASRPPSGTANEQYF
j_call: TRBJ2-1; cdr3_length: 14; v_call: TRBV10-3; clone_size: .; d_call: TRBD2; cdr3_nt: TGTGCCATCGGGAGCGGGGGGGCCGTCAATGAGCAGTTCTTC; cdr3_aa: CAIGSGGAVNEQFF
j_call: TRBJ1-1; cdr3_length: 13; v_call: TRBV6-5; clone_size: .; d_call: .; cdr3_nt: TGTGCCAGCAGTGAATCGTGGGTGACTGAAGCTTTCTTT; cdr3_aa: CASSESWVTEAFF
j_call: TRBJ2-3; cdr3_length: 15; v_call: TRBV5-1; clone_size: .; d_call: .; cdr3_nt: TGCGCCAGCAGCTTGGAAGGTAGCACGGGATATACGCAGTATTTT; cdr3_aa: CASSLEGSTGYTQYF
j_call: TRBJ1-5; cdr3_length: 15; v_call: TRBV5-8; clone_size: .; d_call: .; cdr3_nt: TGTGCCAGCAGCGCCGGGAGGGGCCCTGATCAGCCCCAGCATTTT; cdr3_aa: CASSAGRGPDQPQHF
j_call: TRBJ1-3; cdr3_length: 16; v_call: TRBV6-6; clone_size: few; d_call: .; cdr3_nt: TGTGCCAGCAGTTCGCGACTCTCGAGCTCTGGAAACACCATATATTTT; cdr3_aa: CASSSRLSSSGNTIYF
j_call: TRBJ2-3; cdr3_length: 16; v_call: TRBV9; clone_size: once; d_call: TRBD2; cdr3_nt: TGTGCCAGCAGCGGGACTAGCGGGGGGGCAGCAGATACGCAGTATTTT; cdr3_aa: CASSGTSGGAADTQYF
j_call: TRBJ1-2; cdr3_length: 14; v_call: TRBV14; clone_size: few; d_call: .; cdr3_nt: TGTGCCAGCAGCCAAGAACAGATAAACTATGGCTACACCTTC; cdr3_aa: CASSQEQINYGYTF
j_call: TRBJ2-5; cdr3_length: 15; v_call: TRBV5-1; clone_size: few; d_call: TRBD1; cdr3_nt: TGCGCCAGCAGCCCTGGGACAGGGTCGGGGGAGACCCAGTACTTC; cdr3_aa: CASSPGTGSGETQYF
j_call: TRBJ1-2; cdr3_length: 13; v_call: TRBV14; clone_size: .; d_call: .; cdr3_nt: TGTGCCAGCAGCAGGAGCTCTAACTATGGCTACACCTTC; cdr3_aa: CASSRSSNYGYTF
j_call: TRBJ2-7; cdr3_length: 14; v_call: TRBV5-1; clone_size: .; d_call: .; cdr3_nt: TGCGCCAGCAGCCGGGCAGGGGAGCGGGACGAGCAGTACTTC; cdr3_aa: CASSRAGERDEQYF
j_call: TRBJ1-2; cdr3_length: 16; v_call: TRBV7-9; clone_size: few; d_call: .; cdr3_nt: TGTGCCAGCAGCTTAGTGGGGAATTTGATTAACTATGGCTACACCTTC; cdr3_aa: CASSLVGNLINYGYTF
j_call: TRBJ2-1; cdr3_length: 14; v_call: TRBV11-2; clone_size: .; d_call: .; cdr3_nt: TGTGCCAGCAGCTGGCGACAGGGCGGGGATGAGCAGTTCTTC; cdr3_aa: CASSWRQGGDEQFF
j_call: TRBJ2-5; cdr3_length: 15; v_call: TRBV4-1; clone_size: .; d_call: .; cdr3_nt: TGCGCCAGCAGCCTACTTCGGGGACCCCAAGAGACCCAGTACTTC; cdr3_aa: CASSLLRGPQETQYF
j_call: TRBJ1-2; cdr3_length: 14; v_call: TRBV27; clone_size: .; d_call: TRBD1; cdr3_nt: TGTGCCAGCAGTTTCACAGGGGATCCCAATGGCTACACCTTC; cdr3_aa: CASSFTGDPNGYTF
j_call: TRBJ1-6; cdr3_length: 14; v_call: TRBV7-9; clone_size: .; d_call: .; cdr3_nt: TGTGCCAGCAGCGGAGATGCAGGAGGATCACCCCTCCACTTT; cdr3_aa: CASSGDAGGSPLHF
j_call: TRBJ2-5; cdr3_length: 13; v_call: TRBV18; clone_size: .; d_call: .; cdr3_nt: TGTGCCAGCTCACCGCAGACTCAAGAGACCCAGTACTTC; cdr3_aa: CASSPQTQETQYF
j_call: TRBJ2-3; cdr3_length: 16; v_call: TRBV9; clone_size: .; d_call: TRBD2; cdr3_nt: TGTGCCAGCAGCCATGAGCGGGGGGGCCTGGCAGATACGCAGTATTTT; cdr3_aa: CASSHERGGLADTQYF
j_call: TRBJ1-4; cdr3_length: 14; v_call: TRBV4-2; clone_size: .; d_call: TRBD1; cdr3_nt: TGTGCCAGCAGCCCGGGACAGGGGAATGAAAAACTGTTTTTT; cdr3_aa: CASSPGQGNEKLFF
j_call: TRBJ1-4; cdr3_length: 16; v_call: TRBV11-2; clone_size: once; d_call: .; cdr3_nt: TGTGCCAGCAGCTTAACCTCCGAGGGGGGTCGGGAGAAACTGTTTTTT; cdr3_aa: CASSLTSEGGREKLFF
j_call: TRBJ2-1; cdr3_length: 16; v_call: TRBV25-1; clone_size: .; d_call: .; cdr3_nt: TGTGCCAGCAGTGAATCTCCGGGACGAGGCCCTGAGGAGCAGTTCTTC; cdr3_aa: CASSESPGRGPEEQFF
j_call: TRBJ1-1; cdr3_length: 15; v_call: TRBV6-6; clone_size: .; d_call: TRBD1; cdr3_nt: TGTGCCAGCATCAAGGACAGGAGACAGAACACTGAAGCTTTCTTT; cdr3_aa: CASIKDRRQNTEAFF
j_call: TRBJ1-5; cdr3_length: 14; v_call: TRBV9; clone_size: once; d_call: TRBD1; cdr3_nt: TGTGCCAGCAGCGCGGGACAGGCCAATCAGCCCCAGCATTTT; cdr3_aa: CASSAGQANQPQHF
j_call: TRBJ2-5; cdr3_length: 13; v_call: TRBV14; clone_size: many; d_call: .; cdr3_nt: TGTGCCAGCAGCCAAGATCGGCGAGAGACCCAGTACTTC; cdr3_aa: CASSQDRRETQYF
j_call: TRBJ1-3; cdr3_length: 15; v_call: TRBV5-4; clone_size: .; d_call: TRBD1; cdr3_nt: TGTGCCAGCAGCACGTGGGGACAGGGGAGAAACACCATATATTTT; cdr3_aa: CASSTWGQGRNTIYF
j_call: TRBJ1-1; cdr3_length: 13; v_call: TRBV9; clone_size: .; d_call: .; cdr3_nt: TGTGCCAGCAGCGTAGGTCCCAGCACTGAAGCTTTCTTT; cdr3_aa: CASSVGPSTEAFF
j_call: TRBJ1-1; cdr3_length: 17; v_call: TRBV25-1; clone_size: few; d_call: .; cdr3_nt: TGTGCCCGCAGTGTTGGCCCTGACATCGGACCAAACACTGAAGCTTTCTTT; cdr3_aa: CARSVGPDIGPNTEAFF
j_call: TRBJ2-7; cdr3_length: 13; v_call: TRBV7-6; clone_size: .; d_call: .; cdr3_nt: TGTGCCAGCAGCCCCCGAGACAAATACGAGCAGTACTTC; cdr3_aa: CASSPRDKYEQYF
j_call: TRBJ1-5; cdr3_length: 13; v_call: TRBV29-1; clone_size: few; d_call: TRBD1; cdr3_nt: TGCAGCGCCCGGACAGGGAGCAATCAGCCCCAGCATTTT; cdr3_aa: CSARTGSNQPQHF
j_call: TRBJ1-2; cdr3_length: 16; v_call: TRBV27; clone_size: few; d_call: TRBD1; cdr3_nt: TGTGCCAGCAGTTCCATCACAGGGGGCGAGAGCTATGGCTACACCTTC; cdr3_aa: CASSSITGGESYGYTF
j_call: TRBJ1-2; cdr3_length: 12; v_call: TRBV29-1; clone_size: few; d_call: .; cdr3_nt: TGCAGCGTTGTACGGGACCTCCATGGCTACACCTTC; cdr3_aa: CSVVRDLHGYTF
j_call: TRBJ2-5; cdr3_length: 16; v_call: TRBV9; clone_size: few; d_call: .; cdr3_nt: TGTGCCAGCAGCGTAGCTACAGTTTCCAACCAAGAGACCCAGTACTTC; cdr3_aa: CASSVATVSNQETQYF